This T cell receptor beta chain was obtained from a study of T cells in localized non-small cell lung cancer. Profiling relied on immunoSEQ multiplex PCR, and the TCRdb table lists in-frame clones only, not all of them. The sample includes about 1,000 clones, 20% to 30% seen only once; the top ten take 10%. Trimming shortened V by 7 bases and J by 6 bases, and 13 bases separated the two germline ends. Per germline, CDR1 SGDLS and CDR2 YYNGEE. The CDR3 totals 13 residues. This chain uses TRBV9 with TRBJ2-2; D might be TRBD2 (6 bases). The sample was normal lung tissue next to the tumor, taken before any cancer treatment. This receptor was identified in a woman aged 35-70 years with stage III squamous cell lung carcinoma. This chain's CDR3 is CASQRARAGELFF. CDR3 bases: TGTGCCAGCCAGCGGGCCCGGGCCGGGGAGCTGTTTTTT.